This entry concerns a single T cell receptor (beta chain). Clones were read by immunoSEQ multiplex PCR, and TCRdb kept only the in-frame ones, dropping some. The sample has over a million clones, more than 60% seen once. These data originate in a study of shared clonotypes between healthy human individuals. Study at large: Three CD4 naive, three CD4 memory, two CD8 naive and one CD8 memory plate were used per donor.

The CDR3 is 15 residues long. Trimming shortened V by 5 bases and J by 5 bases, and 16 bases separated the two germline ends. Germline V lookup: CDR1 SGHTA, CDR2 FQGNSA. The sequenced material came from memory CD4+ T cells sorted from blood. Subset meaning: CD45RA-negative fraction. The receptor comes from a young man in good health. The chain couples TRBV7-2 to TRBJ1-5; maybe TRBD1 (6 bases). The CDR3: CASSPMGGAYQPQHF. Here the CDR3 DNA reads TGTGCCAGCAGCCCCATGGGGGGCGCTTATCAGCCCCAGCATTTT.